The 27 T cell receptor beta chains listed next were all sequenced from one sample in a study of vaccination and CD4 T cells after COVID-19. CD4+ T cells that had been cultured provided DNA sequenced with the Oncomine TCR Beta short-read assay. TCRdb reanalysed the PCR reads using MiXCR and keeps one entry per CDR3 protein. The data hold approximately 4,000 distinct CDR3 sequences, with approximately 40% observed a single time. Treatment: roughly 10-day PBMC culture with coronavirus spike peptide pools or control peptides (ViraFEST assay). Their cognate antigens are unknown. The sample consisted of CD4+ T cells from blood, cultured in vitro. The receptors originated from a human donor who had recovered from COVID-19.

The J gene is TRBJ1-5, the V gene TRBV9; weak D call: TRBD1 (5 bases). Germline CDR1 and CDR2: SGDLS and YYNGEE. The length of the CDR3 is 15 residues. V gave up 0 bases and J gave up 3 bases, with 10 bases separating them. CDR3 bases: TGTGCCAGCAGCGTAGGGGACGGCTACAATCAGCCCCAGCATTTT. This encodes CASSVGDGYNQPQHF. The full variable domain, in which reference TRBV9 and TRBJ1-5 provide the parts outside the CDR3, is DSGVTQTPKHLITATGQRVTLRCSPRSGDLSVYWYQQSLDQGLQFLIQYYNGEERAKGNILERFSAQQFPDLHSELNLSSLELGDSALYFCASSVGDGYNQPQHFGDGTRLSIL.

This clonotype is classed as medium-sized. The J gene is TRBJ2-3, the V gene TRBV20-1; the D gene is possibly TRBD2 (5 bases). Trimming took off 4 bases at V and 5 bases at J, with 10 bases between the two ends. Looked up from germline, CDR1 is DFQATT and CDR2 is SNEGSKA (reference sequence). This CDR3 has 12 amino acids. The CDR3 DNA reads as TGCAGTGCTACCAGAAGCGGAGATACGCAGTATTTT. Translated: CSATRSGDTQYF.

The chain couples TRBV10-3 to TRBJ1-2; a possible D gene is TRBD1 (6 bases). The CDR3 contains 15 residues. Germline CDR1 ENHRY, CDR2 SYGVKD. Trimming left V 6 bases short and J 5 bases short, with 19 bases between. This CDR3 is CAIRDGGLGGYGYTF. CDR3 nucleotides: TGTGCCATCAGGGATGGGGGCCTAGGGGGATATGGCTACACCTTC.

This clonotype was counted between two and nine times. The rearrangement links TRBV6-1 to TRBJ2-3; a possible D gene is TRBD1 (6 bases). In germline, CDR1 is MNHNS, CDR2 SASEGT. This CDR3 region has 18 residues. The ends were cut back, 7 bases at V and 3 bases at J, with 26 bases in the middle. In DNA form, the CDR3 reads TGTGCCAGCAAAATTACAGGGACCACCGGGGTGACAACAGATACGCAGTATTTT. It encodes CASKITGTTGVTTDTQYF.

This clonotype was found a few times. The chain uses TRBV6-1 and TRBJ2-2; tentatively, D is TRBD1 (6 bases). From germline, CDR1 is MNHNS and CDR2 SASEGT. V lost 6 bases to trimming and J lost 5 bases, with 7 bases between them. This CDR3 comprises 12 residues. The CDR3, as DNA: TGTGCCAGCAGCCAGGGGACCGGGGAGCTGTTTTTT. Translation gives CASSQGTGELFF.

About this clonotype: At one end, the junction sequence differs from germline, possibly due to a read error. The chain joins TRBV2 to TRBJ2-7; no reliable D call. CDR3 size: 12 residues. Germline values: CDR1 SNHLY, CDR2 FYNNEI. The CDR3 loop is CASSEAGYGQYF. The DNA for the CDR3 is TGTGCCAGCAGTGAAGCGGGATACGGGCAGTACTTC.

This clonotype was detected only a few times. V and J are TRBV20-1 and TRBJ1-2, with TRBD1 as a possible D gene (5 bases). Trimming cost V 0 bases and J 1 base, with 21 bases left between them. Germline V gene lookup returns CDR1 DFQATT and CDR2 SNEGSKA (reference sequence). The CDR3 spans 18 residues. CDR3 bases: TGCAGTGCTAGAGATCCTGGGACGAAAAGATTCCTTAACTATGGCTACACCTTC. This gives the protein CSARDPGTKRFLNYGYTF.

This clonotype was recorded a few times. This chain joins TRBV21-1 and TRBJ1-2; TRBD1 is the table's D call, not checked against the DNA. TRBV21-1 is designated a pseudogene. The CDR3 runs to 12 residues. CDR3 protein: CASPGTPGGYTF. The CDR3 DNA reads TGTGCCAGCCCCGGGACACCTGGCGGCTACACCTTC.

This clonotype was seen just once. This chain joins TRBV6-1 and TRBJ2-3; 12 positions agree with TRBD2. CDR3 length equals 15 residues. V lost 4 bases and J lost 1; bases outside the gene matches: 0. Per the germline V gene, CDR1 is MNHNS and CDR2 is SASEGT. CDR3 DNA sequence: TGTGCCAGCAGTGGACTAGCGGGGGGCACAGATACGCAGTATTTT. Translating it yields CASSGLAGGTDTQYF.

J is TRBJ2-6 and V is TRBV2, with D perhaps given as TRBD1 or TRBD2 (5 bases each). Trimming took 7 bases from V and 0 from J, leaving 13 bases between them. The germline V gene has CDR1 SNHLY and CDR2 FYNNEI. This CDR3 comprises 16 residues. This chain's CDR3 is CASIRDGISGANVLTF. For the CDR3, the DNA is TGTGCCAGCATTCGGGACGGTATCTCTGGGGCCAACGTCCTGACTTTC.

This CDR3 reads CASSRTSGRAETQYF. CDR3 bases: TGCGCCAGCAGTCGGACTAGCGGGAGGGCCGAGACCCAGTACTTC. This chain uses TRBV10-1 with TRBJ2-5; TRBD2 matches at 15 bases. This CDR3 contains 15 residues. Germline V lookup: CDR1 WNHNN, CDR2 SYGVQD (reference sequence). V shed 5 bases, J shed 5 bases, and the junction held 3 bases outside the gene matches.

This clonotype was counted a few times. The chain employs TRBV20-1 and TRBJ1-6; D is perhaps TRBD1 (5 bases). This CDR3 region has 13 residues. The ends were cut back, 4 bases at V and 6 bases at J, with 10 bases in the middle. Looked up from germline, CDR1 is DFQATT and CDR2 is SNEGSKA (reference sequence). Written as DNA, the CDR3 is TGCAGTGCTACGGGGGGGGTTAATTCACCCCTCCACTTT. Translating gives CSATGGVNSPLHF.

The chain combines TRBV7-9 with TRBJ2-3; D gene unclear. Trimming shortened V by 7 bases and J by 6 bases, and 8 bases separated the two germline ends. CDR3 length equals 11 residues. CDR1 is SEHNR and CDR2 is FQNEAQ in the germline V gene (reference sequence). CDR3 sequence (DNA): TGTGCCAGCATACGAGGCGATACGCAGTATTTT. Protein sequence: CASIRGDTQYF.

The V and J genes are TRBV6-5 and TRBJ2-2, with D tentatively TRBD2 (6 bases). V was shortened by 2 bases and J by 3 bases, with 10 bases between the two germline ends. The CDR3 is 15 residues long. Germline loops: CDR1 MNHEY, CDR2 SVGAGI. The CDR3 sequence: CASSYGGAHTGELFF. CDR3 bases: TGTGCCAGCAGTTACGGCGGGGCGCACACCGGGGAGCTGTTTTTT.

This chain uses TRBV6-5 with TRBJ2-7; maybe TRBD2 (5 bases). The CDR3 covers 14 residues. Germline V gives CDR1 MNHEY, CDR2 SVGAGI. Trimming took off 0 bases at V and 5 bases at J, with 11 bases between the two ends. The CDR3 bases are TGTGCCAGCAGTTACTCGAGTGAGGAGGACGAGCAGTACTTC. Amino acids: CASSYSSEEDEQYF.

The table lists this clonotype with a count of one. The V call is TRBV5-1, the J call TRBJ1-2; 9 positions match TRBD1. The germline CDR1 and CDR2 sequences are SGHRS and YFSETQ. V shed 6 bases, J shed 8 bases, and the junction held 8 bases outside the gene matches. The CDR3 extends over 13 amino acids. In DNA form, the CDR3 reads TGCGCCAGCACGGAACGACAGGGGGGCGGCTACACCTTC. Amino acid sequence: CASTERQGGGYTF.

V gene TRBV4-2 combines with J gene TRBJ2-4, with D possibly being TRBD1 (5 bases). The CDR3 consists of 13 residues. CDR1 is LGHNA and CDR2 is YNFKEQ in the germline V gene. The germline V and J ends were trimmed by 1 base and 6 bases, with 7 bases remaining between them. CDR3 sequence: CASSQAGPNIQYF. As DNA, the CDR3 is TGTGCCAGCAGCCAAGCAGGGCCAAACATTCAGTACTTC.

The chain carries TRBV2 and TRBJ1-1; 10 nucleotides line up with TRBD1. Germline V gene lookup returns CDR1 SNHLY and CDR2 FYNNEI. The CDR3 contains 15 residues. Trimming took 2 bases from V and 6 from J; bases not matched to a gene: 6. The CDR3 sequence is CASSEKTGGISEAFF. CDR3 nucleotide sequence: TGTGCCAGCAGTGAAAAGACAGGGGGCATTTCTGAAGCTTTCTTT.

The rearrangement links TRBV3-1 to TRBJ2-7; D not certain. The CDR3 loop spans 14 amino acids. Germline CDR1 LGHDT, CDR2 YNNKEL (reference sequence). Trimming shortened V by 1 base and J by 5 bases, and 12 bases separated the two germline ends. CDR3 sequence: CASSQVFYANEQYF. CDR3 in DNA: TGTGCCAGCAGCCAAGTATTCTATGCCAACGAGCAGTACTTC.

The chain joins TRBV5-1 to TRBJ2-1; a weak D match, TRBD2 (5 bases). Trimming took 2 bases from V and 4 from J, leaving 16 bases between them. Germline-derived CDR1 and CDR2 are SGHRS and YFSETQ. CDR3 length equals 16 residues. The CDR3 DNA follows: TGCGCCAGCAGCTTAACTGGGGAGCAGAAGTACAATGAGCAGTTCTTC. This translates into CASSLTGEQKYNEQFF.

The chain combines TRBV7-2 with TRBJ2-7; no clear D gene. Germline CDR1 reads SGHTA; CDR2 reads FQGNSA. This CDR3 is built from 13 residues. Between the trimmed V and J ends, which lost 0 bases and 2 bases, there was a span of 5 bases. The CDR3, as DNA: TGTGCCAGCAGCTTAGCGGGCACCTACGAGCAGTACTTC. Its translation is CASSLAGTYEQYF.

In this sample, this clonotype turned up a few times. The gene calls are TRBV7-8 and TRBJ1-2; 7 bases agree with TRBD1. The V and J ends lost 1 base and 2 bases, in that order; junction bases with no gene match: 4. The CDR3 spans 15 residues. The germline CDR1 and CDR2 sequences are SGHVS and FQNEAQ. For the CDR3, the DNA is TGTGCCAGCAGCTTAGAAGAACAGGGGAACTATGGCTACACCTTC. Translating gives CASSLEEQGNYGYTF.

J is TRBJ2-5 and V is TRBV7-3; D is uncertain. The CDR3 runs to 13 residues. CDR1 SGHTA and CDR2 FQGTGA come from the germline V gene. V was trimmed by 6 bases and J by 1 base, leaving 9 bases between them. Here the CDR3 reads CASSFLAQETQYF. The CDR3 DNA reads as TGTGCCAGCAGTTTTCTGGCCCAAGAGACCCAGTACTTC.

As DNA, the CDR3 is TGTGCCAGCAGCTTAACGCCTATAGTCACAGGGGGCGCTTACTATGGCTACACCTTC. Protein sequence: CASSLTPIVTGGAYYGYTF. This rearrangement joins TRBV7-2 to TRBJ1-2, with 9 bases fitting TRBD1. Looked up from germline, CDR1 is SGHTA and CDR2 is FQGNSA. CDR3 length equals 19 residues. Trimming took 2 bases from V and 3 from J; bases not matched to a gene: 16.

The chain is built from TRBV2 and TRBJ1-1; D is unresolved. Germline CDR1 is SNHLY and CDR2 is FYNNEI. V gave up 8 bases and J gave up 0 bases, with 13 bases separating them. CDR3 length equals 14 residues. CDR3 sequence reads: CASERRSLNTEAFF. The CDR3 DNA reads as TGTGCCAGCGAACGACGGTCTTTGAACACTGAAGCTTTCTTT. The full variable domain, in which reference TRBV2 and TRBJ1-1 provide the parts outside the CDR3, is EPEVTQTPSHQVTQMGQEVILRCVPISNHLYFYWYRQILGQKVEFLVSFYNNEISEKSEIFDDQFSVERPDGSNFTLKIRSTKLEDSAMYFCASERRSLNTEAFFGQGTRLTVV.

By its share, this clonotype is medium-sized (0.01 to 0.1%). The V call is TRBV7-9, the J call TRBJ2-1; the D gene is possibly TRBD2 (6 bases). This CDR3 is 14 amino acids long. Germline values: CDR1 SEHNR, CDR2 FQNEAQ (reference sequence). Between the trimmed V and J ends, which lost 5 bases and 4 bases, there was a span of 12 bases. This CDR3 reads CASSAPGLYNEQFF. CDR3 coding DNA: TGTGCCAGCAGCGCCCCGGGACTTTACAATGAGCAGTTCTTC.

This clonotype was detected only a few times. The CDR3 here is CASSYSFYGGTEAFF. The CDR3 DNA follows: TGTGCCAGCAGTTACTCTTTTTACGGCGGCACTGAAGCTTTCTTT. The chain is built from TRBV6-5 and TRBJ1-1; D is unresolved. The CDR3 extends over 15 amino acids. With 0 bases removed from V and 4 bases from J, the gap between germline ends came to 12 bases. CDR1 and CDR2 (germline): MNHEY, SVGAGI.